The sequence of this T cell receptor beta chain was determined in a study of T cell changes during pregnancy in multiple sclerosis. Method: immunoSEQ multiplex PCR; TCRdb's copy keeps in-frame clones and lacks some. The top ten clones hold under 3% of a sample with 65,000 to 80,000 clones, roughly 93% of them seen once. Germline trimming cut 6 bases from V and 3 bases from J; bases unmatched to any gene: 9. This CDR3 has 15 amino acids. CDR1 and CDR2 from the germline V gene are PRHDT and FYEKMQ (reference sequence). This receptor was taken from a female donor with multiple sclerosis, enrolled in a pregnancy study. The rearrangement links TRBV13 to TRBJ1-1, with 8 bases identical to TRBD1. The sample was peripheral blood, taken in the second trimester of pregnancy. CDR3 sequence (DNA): TGTGCCAGCAGACGCCCCACAGGGGGAGACACTGAAGCTTTCTTT. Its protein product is CASRRPTGGDTEAFF.